This TCR beta chain was identified in a study of T cell responses to AZD1222 COVID-19 vaccine. Sequencing used immunoSEQ multiplex PCR; TCRdb keeps in-frame clones, though not all of them. The sample yields about 100,000 clones, 80% to 95% seen once. The CDR3 sequence is 13 residues long. CDR1 and CDR2 (germline): SGHNT, YENEEA. J gave up 6 bases and V 1 base, and 0 bases lay outside the gene matches. Findings and limits, study-wide: All repertoire sampling was performed exclusively after the peak T cell response. Seropositivity was recorded at baseline in only a handful of AZD1222 recipients. Donors were mostly white British, more females; clonal diversity possibly underestimated.

This clone was found once. The antigen remains undetermined. The sequence derives from an adult in good health. Sequencing used peripheral blood, obtained on day 0 of AZD1222 vaccination. The chain carries TRBV11-3 and TRBJ2-7; TRBD2 matches at 10 bases. The CDR3: CASSLGLAGEQYF. The CDR3 bases are TGTGCCAGCAGCTTAGGACTAGCGGGCGAGCAGTACTTC.